This T cell receptor beta chain derives from a study of human T cells and chemical hapten exposure. Study-wide results and limits: Those TCRs sitting above 1 in 1000 frequency stayed the same with DPC sensitization.

TCRdb ran MiXCR on the 5' RACE reads and lists one entry per CDR3 protein. The sample consists of 75,000 or so distinct CDR3 sequences, 15% to 20% of them appearing once. Remarks on this clonotype: Its antigen is not identified.

Total RNA was extracted from unfractionated whole blood. The receptor was derived from a female donor in good health.

CDR3 DNA sequence: TGCGCCAGCAGCTTGGATTCTCTAGCGGGATCCGGGGAGCTGTTTTTT. Translating gives CASSLDSLAGSGELFF. The V and J genes are TRBV5-1 and TRBJ2-2, with 9 bases that match TRBD2. Losses at the gene ends were 0 bases for V and 6 bases for J; bases not matched to a gene: 6. CDR1 and CDR2 from the germline V gene are SGHRS and YFSETQ. This CDR3 has 16 residues. Variable domain in full (rest from reference TRBV5-1 and TRBJ2-2): KAGVTQTPRYLIKTRGQQVTLSCSPISGHRSVSWYQQTPGQGLQFLFEYFSETQRNKGNFPGRFSGRQFSNSRSEMNVSTLELGDSALYLCASSLDSLAGSGELFFGEGSRLTVL.